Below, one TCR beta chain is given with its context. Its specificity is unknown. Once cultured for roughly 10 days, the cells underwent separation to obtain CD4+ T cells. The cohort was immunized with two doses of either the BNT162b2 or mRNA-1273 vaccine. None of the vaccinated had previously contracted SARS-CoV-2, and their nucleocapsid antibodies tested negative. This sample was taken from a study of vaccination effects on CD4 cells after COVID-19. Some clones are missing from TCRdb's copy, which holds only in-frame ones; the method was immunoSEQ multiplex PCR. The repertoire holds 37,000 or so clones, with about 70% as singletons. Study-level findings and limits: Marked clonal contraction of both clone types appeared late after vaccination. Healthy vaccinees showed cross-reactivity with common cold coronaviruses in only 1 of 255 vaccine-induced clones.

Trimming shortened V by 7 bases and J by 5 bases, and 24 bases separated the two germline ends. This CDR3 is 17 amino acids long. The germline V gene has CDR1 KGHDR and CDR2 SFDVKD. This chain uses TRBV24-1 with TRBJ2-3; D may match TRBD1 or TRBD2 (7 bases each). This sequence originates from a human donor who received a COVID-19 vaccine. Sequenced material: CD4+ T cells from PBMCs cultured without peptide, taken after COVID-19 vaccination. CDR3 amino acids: CATRTFRGGEHKDTQYF. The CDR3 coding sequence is TGTGCCACCAGGACATTCAGGGGGGGAGAACACAAAGATACGCAGTATTTT.